What follows are 5 T cell receptor beta chains derived from one specimen sequenced in a study of identifying expanded T cells in peripheral blood. TCRdb's table, derived via immunoSEQ multiplex PCR, lists solely in-frame clones and lacks some. The data hold about 100,000 clones, with roughly 88% observed a single time. Sequenced sample: blood. The receptor source for this set is a person aged 18 to 75 in good health.

The chain has TRBV30 and TRBJ2-1; no reliable D call. Germline CDR1 GTSNPN, CDR2 SVGIG (reference sequence). Trimming took off 0 bases at V and 2 bases at J, with 8 bases between the two ends. This CDR3 region has 14 residues. The CDR3 sequence is CAWSVKGTYNEQFF. The CDR3 DNA sequence: TGTGCCTGGAGTGTAAAGGGAACCTACAATGAGCAGTTCTTC.

The V gene is TRBV7-9, the J gene TRBJ2-7; 10 bases map to TRBD1. V trimming: 4 bases; J trimming: 7 bases; junction bases outside the gene matches: 10. The germline CDR1 and CDR2 sequences are SEHNR and FQNEAQ (reference sequence). The CDR3 runs to 15 residues. The CDR3 is CASSSTGTGVREQYF. CDR3 DNA: TGTGCCAGCAGCTCGACCGGGACAGGGGTAAGGGAGCAGTACTTC.

V gene TRBV18 combines with J gene TRBJ1-1; D uncertain. Germline CDR1 reads KGHSH; CDR2 reads LQKENI. With 3 bases removed from V and 0 bases from J, the gap between germline ends came to 14 bases. The CDR3 contains 16 residues. The CDR3 region has the DNA TGTGCCAGCTCACCGAGAGCCATCAACATGAACACTGAAGCTTTCTTT. As protein: CASSPRAINMNTEAFF.

This clone appeared a few times. The chain employs TRBV10-3 and TRBJ2-3; 8 bases align to TRBD2. Germline V gives CDR1 ENHRY, CDR2 SYGVKD. Trimming removed 3 bases from V and 5 bases from J; junction bases left unmatched: 13. The CDR3 sequence is 17 residues long. The CDR3 DNA reads as TGTGCCATCAGTGACCCAACACGGGGGGGAGCAGGAGATACGCAGTATTTT. This encodes CAISDPTRGGAGDTQYF.

The chain employs TRBV7-3 and TRBJ2-5; TRBD2 matches 14 bases. This CDR3 comprises 16 residues. The trim removed 5 bases at V and 1 base at J, leaving 3 bases unmatched. Germline loops: CDR1 SGHTA, CDR2 FQGTGA. This chain's CDR3 is CASSPGTSGSQETQYF. The CDR3 coding sequence is TGTGCCAGCAGCCCGGGGACTAGCGGGAGCCAAGAGACCCAGTACTTC.